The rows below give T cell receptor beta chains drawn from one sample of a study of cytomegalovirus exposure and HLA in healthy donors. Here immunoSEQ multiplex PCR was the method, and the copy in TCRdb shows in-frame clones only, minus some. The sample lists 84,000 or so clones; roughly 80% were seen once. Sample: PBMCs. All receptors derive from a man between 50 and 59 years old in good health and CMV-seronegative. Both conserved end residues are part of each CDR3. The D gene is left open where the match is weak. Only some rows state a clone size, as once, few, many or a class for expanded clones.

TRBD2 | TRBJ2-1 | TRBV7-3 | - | TGTGCCAGCAGCCCCGACCGACTAGCGGGGGGGCACACTGAGCAGTTCTTC | CASSPDRLAGGHTEQFF
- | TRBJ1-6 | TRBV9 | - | TGTGCCAGCAGCGTGGGGGGAAGGGATAATTCACCCCTCCACTTT | CASSVGGRDNSPLHF
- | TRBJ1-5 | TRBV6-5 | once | TGTGCCAGCTCGTCGGGTGGAGTAAATCAGCCCCAGCATTTT | CASSSGGVNQPQHF
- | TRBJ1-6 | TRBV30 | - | TGTGCCTGGGTCAGGGGCAATTCACCCCTCCACTTT | CAWVRGNSPLHF
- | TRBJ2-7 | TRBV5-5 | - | TGTGCCAGCAGCTTGGATTCAGGGGCCGGTTATGAGCAGTACTTC | CASSLDSGAGYEQYF
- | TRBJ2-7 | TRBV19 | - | TGTGCCAGTAAGGGGGATTCCTACGAGCAGTACTTC | CASKGDSYEQYF
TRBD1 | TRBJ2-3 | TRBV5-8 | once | TGTGCCAGCAGCTTGCCAGGGGGCAGCACAGATACGCAGTATTTT | CASSLPGGSTDTQYF
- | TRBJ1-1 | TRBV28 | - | TGTGCCAGCACCCGGGCAGGGTTGAACACTGAAGCTTTCTTT | CASTRAGLNTEAFF
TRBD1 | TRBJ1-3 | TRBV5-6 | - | TGTGCCAGCAGCTCCGGACAGGGGGTTATCGGAAACACCATATATTTT | CASSSGQGVIGNTIYF
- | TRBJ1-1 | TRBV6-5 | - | TGTGCCAGCAGTGAAGCCGGGAACACTGAAGCTTTCTTT | CASSEAGNTEAFF
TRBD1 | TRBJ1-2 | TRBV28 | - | TGTGCCAGCACTCGGGGTGGGACAGGGGTCGGTGGCTACACCTTC | CASTRGGTGVGGYTF
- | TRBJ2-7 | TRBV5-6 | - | TGTGCCAGCAGCTTTGGGACACCCTCCTACGAGCAGTACTTC | CASSFGTPSYEQYF
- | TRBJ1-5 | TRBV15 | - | TGTGCCACCAGCAGAGATTCGGGGGGAGGTCAGCCCCAGCATTTT | CATSRDSGGGQPQHF
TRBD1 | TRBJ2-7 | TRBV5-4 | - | TGTGCCAGCAGTGGGGGTGGGGGACAGGGCGTCCACGAGCAGTACTTC | CASSGGGGQGVHEQYF
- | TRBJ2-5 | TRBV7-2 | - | TGTGCCAGCAGCTCGCCCTCCCTACCGGAGACCCAGTACTTC | CASSSPSLPETQYF
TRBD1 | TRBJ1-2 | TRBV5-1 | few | TGCGCCAGCAGTCCTACAGGGGACCACAGTGAGCGCTACACCTTC | CASSPTGDHSERYTF
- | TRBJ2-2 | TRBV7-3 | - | TGTGCCAGCAGCTTAAACGGGGGGGAGCTGTTTTTT | CASSLNGGELFF
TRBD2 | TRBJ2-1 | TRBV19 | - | TGTGCCAGTAGTATTAAGCTAGCGGGTCCCTCCTACAATGAGCAGTTCTTC | CASSIKLAGPSYNEQFF
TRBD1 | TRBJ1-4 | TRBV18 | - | TGTGCCAGCTCCCCTAGCGTACCAGGGGGTAATGAAAAACTGTTTTTT | CASSPSVPGGNEKLFF
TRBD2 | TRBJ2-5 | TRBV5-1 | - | TGCGCCAGCAGCTCCCCGGGTACTAGCGGGCGTAGGCCGACCCAGTACTTC | CASSSPGTSGRRPTQYF
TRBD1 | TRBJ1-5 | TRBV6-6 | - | TGTGCCAGCAGTTACTCGAAGGGACAGAAAGGACAGCCCCAGCATTTT | CASSYSKGQKGQPQHF
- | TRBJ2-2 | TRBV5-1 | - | TGCGCCAGTTCCCCGGGACAGAACACCGGGGAGCTGTTTTTT | CASSPGQNTGELFF
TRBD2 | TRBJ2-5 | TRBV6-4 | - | TGTGCCAGCAGTGAGCCTAGCGGGGGCCCTCCGTTTGAAGAGACCCAGTACTTC | CASSEPSGGPPFEETQYF
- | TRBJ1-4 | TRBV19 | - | TGTGCCAGTAGTACCTTGGACAGACAAAATGAAAAACTGTTTTTT | CASSTLDRQNEKLFF
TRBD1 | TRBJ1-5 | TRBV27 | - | TGTGCCAGCAGCCGTAGTGACAGGGGGCAGGATCAGCCCCAGCATTTT | CASSRSDRGQDQPQHF
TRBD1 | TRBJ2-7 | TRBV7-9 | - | TGTGCCAGCAGCCATGCGACAGGGAAGACCTACGAGCAGTACTTC | CASSHATGKTYEQYF
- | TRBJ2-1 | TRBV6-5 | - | TGTGCCAGCAGCGAGAGCGCCCACAATGAGCAGTTCTTC | CASSESAHNEQFF
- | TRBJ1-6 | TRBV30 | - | TGTGCCTGGAGGAGGCAGGGTAATTCACCCCTCCACTTT | CAWRRQGNSPLHF
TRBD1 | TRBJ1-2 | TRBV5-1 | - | TGCGCCAGCAGCTTGGAAGGGGGCCTGGGCTACACCTTC | CASSLEGGLGYTF
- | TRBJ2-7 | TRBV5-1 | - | TGCGCCAGCAGACATAACGACGACAGCTACGAGCAGTACTTC | CASRHNDDSYEQYF
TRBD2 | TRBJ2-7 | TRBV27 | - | TGTGCCAGCAGTTTCCTTAGCGGGGGAGGCTACGAGCAGTACTTC | CASSFLSGGGYEQYF
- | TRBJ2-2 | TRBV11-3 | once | TGTGCCAGCAGCCAAGCCCCGGGCACCGGGGAGCTGTTTTTT | CASSQAPGTGELFF
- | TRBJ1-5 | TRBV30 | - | TGTGCCTGGAGTGTACCTGGAGGGAATCAGCCCCAGCATTTT | CAWSVPGGNQPQHF
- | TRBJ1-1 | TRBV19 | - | TGTGCCAGTAAAAGTGGCGGGTCCGCCAGACTTGAAGCTTTCTTT | CASKSGGSARLEAFF
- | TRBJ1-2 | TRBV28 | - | TGTGCCAGCAGCCCCACTTGGTCGGGGGATAACTATGGCTACACCTTC | CASSPTWSGDNYGYTF
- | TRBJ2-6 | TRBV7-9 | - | TGTGCCAGCAGCTTCCGGGCAGGGGCAGCGAGTGGGGCCAACGTCCTGACTTTC | CASSFRAGAASGANVLTF
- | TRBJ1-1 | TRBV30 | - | TGTGCCTGGAGTGGTCAGTCTTACACTGAAGCTTTCTTT | CAWSGQSYTEAFF
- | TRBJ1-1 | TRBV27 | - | TGTGCCAGCAGATACCAGGGATTGGGTGAAGCTTTCTTT | CASRYQGLGEAFF
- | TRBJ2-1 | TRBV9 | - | TGTGCCAGCAGCGTAGGGCAGTACAATGAGCAGTTCTTC | CASSVGQYNEQFF
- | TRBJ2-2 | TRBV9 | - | TGTGCCAGCAGCCCGCCGGGAAGCTACACCGGGGAGCTGTTTTTT | CASSPPGSYTGELFF
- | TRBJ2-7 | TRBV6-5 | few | TGTGCCAGCAGCCGGGGACACCGGCCCTACGAGCAGTACTTC | CASSRGHRPYEQYF
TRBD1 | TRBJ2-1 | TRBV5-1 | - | TGCGCCAGTGGACAGGGGGCTAGTGGAGGCAATGAGCAGTTCTTC | CASGQGASGGNEQFF
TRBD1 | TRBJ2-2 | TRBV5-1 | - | TGCGCCAGCAGCCCACACAGGGGAGGGGAGCTGTTTTTT | CASSPHRGGELFF
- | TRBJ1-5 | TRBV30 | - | TGTGCCTGGAGTGGTACAGGATCGAATCAGCCCCAGCATTTT | CAWSGTGSNQPQHF
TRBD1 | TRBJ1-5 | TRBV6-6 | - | TGTGCCAGCAGTTCGGGAAGGGGGCTTAGCAATCAGCCCCAGCATTTT | CASSSGRGLSNQPQHF
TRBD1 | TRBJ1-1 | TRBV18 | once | TGTGCCAGCTCACCACTAATTATATATAAGGGACAGGGGGCTGAGGCCGTGAACACTGAAGCTTTCTTT | CASSPLIIYKGQGAEAVNTEAFF
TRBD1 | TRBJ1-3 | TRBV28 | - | TGTGCCAGCGGGACAGGTCGAAACACCATATATTTT | CASGTGRNTIYF
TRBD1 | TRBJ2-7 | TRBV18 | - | TGTGCCAGCTCACCGGGACAGGGTGAAATCGAGCAGTACTTC | CASSPGQGEIEQYF
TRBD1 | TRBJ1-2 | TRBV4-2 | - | TGTGCCAGCAGCCAAGAGAGGACAGGGGGTGGCTACACCTTC | CASSQERTGGGYTF
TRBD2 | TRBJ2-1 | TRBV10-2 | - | TGCGCCAGCAGTGGGACTAGCGGGGGGGTTTCCTACAATGAGCAGTTCTTC | CASSGTSGGVSYNEQFF
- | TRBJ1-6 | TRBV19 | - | TGTGCCAGTAGTATAGGCAACACCTTGAATTCACCCCTCCACTTT | CASSIGNTLNSPLHF
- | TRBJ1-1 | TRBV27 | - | TGTGCCAGCAGTTTATCCCCAGGGGTCACTGAAGCTTTCTTT | CASSLSPGVTEAFF
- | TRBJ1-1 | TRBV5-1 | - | TGCGCCAGCAGCCCACCGGACAGCACTGAAGCTTTCTTT | CASSPPDSTEAFF
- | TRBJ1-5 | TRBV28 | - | TGTGCCAGCACGACTGCGGGGATGAGCAATCAGCCCCAGCATTTT | CASTTAGMSNQPQHF
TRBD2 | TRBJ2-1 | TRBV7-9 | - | TGTGCCAGCAGCTTAGCCCGGACCTTACTAGCGGGGGCGTCCAATGAGCAGTTCTTC | CASSLARTLLAGASNEQFF
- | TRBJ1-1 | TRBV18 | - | TGTGCCAGCTCACTAGACTCTAGAGCTTTCTTT | CASSLDSRAFF
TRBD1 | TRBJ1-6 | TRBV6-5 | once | TGTGCCAGCAGTTGGGACAGGGGGGATTCACCCCTCCACTTT | CASSWDRGDSPLHF
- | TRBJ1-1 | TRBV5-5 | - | TGTGCCCCAACCCCGAGACACATAAACACTGAAGCTTTCTTT | CAPTPRHINTEAFF
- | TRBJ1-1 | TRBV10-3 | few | TGTGCCATCAGGATCAGGGGTTTGGCTTTCTTT | CAIRIRGLAFF